This passage covers 3 T cell receptor beta chains from one sample sequenced in a study of blood T cell repertoires in COVID-19. This table comes from immunoSEQ multiplex PCR, and its TCRdb copy is limited to in-frame clones, with some not included. The data hold 50,000 to 70,000 clones, with 70% to 85% observed a single time. Specimen: peripheral blood. All receptors derive from a man between 65 and 85 years old with active COVID-19.

The chain links TRBV11-2 to TRBJ1-2; 7 nucleotides align to TRBD1. Losses at the gene ends were 5 bases for V and 5 bases for J; bases not matched to a gene: 8. The CDR3 consists of 14 residues. The germline V gene has CDR1 SGHAT and CDR2 FQNNGV. The CDR3 is CASSRDSESYGYTF. Written as DNA, the CDR3 is TGTGCCAGCAGCCGGGACAGCGAATCATATGGCTACACCTTC.

The genes are TRBV7-2 and TRBJ1-2; D gene unclear. In germline, CDR1 is SGHTA, CDR2 FQGNSA. The CDR3 consists of 13 residues. V lost 8 bases and J 5 bases, leaving 15 bases between the germline ends. CDR3 residues: CASSLGGKYGYTF. CDR3 sequence (DNA): TGTGCCAGCTCTCTGGGAGGGAAGTATGGCTACACCTTC.

The V and J genes are TRBV11-2 and TRBJ2-2, with D maybe TRBD2 (5 bases). The CDR3 contains 15 residues. V was cut by 2 bases and J by 3 bases, with 10 bases left in between. The V gene's germline CDR1 is SGHAT and CDR2 FQNNGV. CDR3 residues: CASSLRAGYTGELFF. Here the CDR3 DNA reads TGTGCCAGCAGCTTAAGGGCGGGTTACACCGGGGAGCTGTTTTTT. The variable domain in full, completed from reference TRBV11-2 and TRBJ2-2, reads EAGVAQSPRYKIIEKRQSVAFWCNPISGHATLYWYQQILGQGPKLLIQFQNNGVVDDSQLPKDRFSAERLKGVDSTLKIQPAKLEDSAVYLCASSLRAGYTGELFFGEGSRLTVL.